Following are 10 T cell receptor beta chains from one sample sequenced in a study of T cells in Graves' hyperthyroidism and ophthalmopathy. RNA transcripts yielded amplified TCR beta CDR3 regions. With the HTBI primer set, the TCR CDR3 went through a first round of RT-PCR. Using its own MiXCR run on the multiplex PCR reads, TCRdb lists one record per CDR3 protein. The sample records about 640,000 distinct CDR3 sequences, 14% being singletons. Source material: blood. These receptors originate from a woman in her forties or fifties with Graves' ophthalmopathy.

This clonotype was seen more than once but under ten times. This chain links TRBV27 with TRBJ2-7; 9 nucleotides agree with TRBD2. The CDR3 is 13 amino acids. V lost 7 bases to trimming and J lost 3 bases; unmatched junction nucleotides: 4. CDR1 MNHEY and CDR2 SMNVEV come from the germline V gene (reference sequence). As DNA, the CDR3 is TGTGCCAGCAAGGGACTAGCTGGCTACGAGCAGTACTTC. This encodes CASKGLAGYEQYF.

This clonotype was seen many times. The chain joins TRBV5-1 to TRBJ1-6; 7 nucleotides agree with TRBD1. This CDR3 has 15 amino acids. Germline lookup yields CDR1 SGHRS and CDR2 YFSETQ. V lost 0 bases, J lost 9 bases, and 6 bases stayed unmatched. In DNA, the CDR3 is TGCGCCAGCAGCTTGGTACAGGGGCGCGTTTCACCCCTCCACTTT. Translating it yields CASSLVQGRVSPLHF.

Many counts were recorded for this clonotype. V usage is TRBV7-2 and J usage is TRBJ2-1, with D hard to call. V was shortened by 3 bases and J by 1 base, with 16 bases between the two germline ends. The CDR3 sequence is 17 residues long. In germline, CDR1 is SGHTA, CDR2 FQGNSA. The CDR3 loop is CASSFRWGVKSYNEQFF. The CDR3 nucleotides are TGTGCCAGCAGCTTTAGGTGGGGTGTAAAATCCTACAATGAGCAGTTCTTC. Combining the CDR3 with reference TRBV7-2 and TRBJ2-1 gives the whole variable domain GAGVSQSPSNKVTEKGKDVELRCDPISGHTALYWYRQSLGQGLEFLIYFQGNSAPDKSGLPSDRFSAERTGGSVSTLTIQRTQQEDSAVYLCASSFRWGVKSYNEQFFGPGTRLTVL.

This chain connects TRBV28 to TRBJ1-4; D call uncertain. The V gene's germline CDR1 is MDHEN and CDR2 SYDVKM. V lost 6 bases to trimming and J lost 0 bases, with 11 bases between them. The length of the CDR3 is 15 residues. The CDR3 reads CASSLESSTNEKLFF. The CDR3 DNA reads TGTGCCAGCAGCTTAGAATCCTCAACTAATGAAAAACTGTTTTTT.

V usage is TRBV4-1 and J usage is TRBJ1-6; 9 nucleotides match TRBD1. The V and J ends lost 0 bases and 10 bases, in that order; junction bases with no gene match: 4. The germline V gene encodes CDR1 MGHRA and CDR2 YSYEKL. The CDR3 consists of 15 residues. CDR3 sequence (DNA): TGCGCCAGCAGCCAAGAGGACAGGGGAGGCTCACCCCTCCACTTT. This sequence encodes CASSQEDRGGSPLHF.

In this sample, this clonotype turned up many times. The chain couples TRBV28 to TRBJ2-1; 15 positions match TRBD2. V lost 8 bases and J lost 6; bases outside the gene matches: 5. The CDR3 is 15 amino acids. CDR1 is MDHEN and CDR2 is SYDVKM in the germline V gene. CDR3 residues: CASWTSGRASNEQFF. The CDR3 region has the DNA TGTGCCAGCTGGACTAGCGGGAGGGCCTCCAATGAGCAGTTCTTC.

The CDR3 here is CAPCGTTNTGELFF. CDR3 sequence (DNA): TGTGCCCCCTGTGGGACGACGAACACCGGGGAGCTGTTTTTT. The rearrangement joins TRBV19 to TRBJ2-2; D is perhaps TRBD1 or TRBD2 (5 bases each). Looked up from germline, CDR1 is LNHDA and CDR2 is SQIVND (reference sequence). V was clipped by 11 bases and J by 0 bases, with 13 bases between them. This CDR3 spans 14 amino acids.

This clonotype turned up a few times. The rearrangement uses TRBV27 and TRBJ1-6; tentatively, D is TRBD1 (6 bases). The CDR3 loop spans 13 amino acids. V shed 8 bases and J shed 7 bases, with 12 bases lying between them. Germline V gene lookup returns CDR1 MNHEY and CDR2 SMNVEV (reference sequence). The CDR3 DNA is TGTGCCAGCGGCGGGACACAAAATTCACCCCTCCACTTT. Its translation is CASGGTQNSPLHF.

This clonotype was seen ten or more times. V usage is TRBV6-1 and J usage is TRBJ1-4; D is unclear. Per the germline V gene, CDR1 is MNHNS and CDR2 is SASEGT. This CDR3 is built from 15 residues. The V and J ends lost 4 bases and 7 bases respectively, with 16 bases between them. CDR3 in DNA: TGTGCCAGCAGTGCCCGACGGTTGCAGATTGAAAAACTGTTTTTT. Its translation: CASSARRLQIEKLFF.

Worth noting for this clonotype: This may be a read error, as it is one base from a much larger clone. The V call is TRBV15, the J call TRBJ1-1; no reliable D call. The germline CDR1 and CDR2 sequences are LNHNV and YYDKDF (reference sequence). This CDR3 contains 13 residues. V lost 4 bases and J 0 bases, leaving 6 bases between the germline ends. The CDR3 loop is CATSTDLNTEAFF. CDR3 bases: TGTGCCACCAGCACAGATTTGAACACTGAAGCTTTCTTT.